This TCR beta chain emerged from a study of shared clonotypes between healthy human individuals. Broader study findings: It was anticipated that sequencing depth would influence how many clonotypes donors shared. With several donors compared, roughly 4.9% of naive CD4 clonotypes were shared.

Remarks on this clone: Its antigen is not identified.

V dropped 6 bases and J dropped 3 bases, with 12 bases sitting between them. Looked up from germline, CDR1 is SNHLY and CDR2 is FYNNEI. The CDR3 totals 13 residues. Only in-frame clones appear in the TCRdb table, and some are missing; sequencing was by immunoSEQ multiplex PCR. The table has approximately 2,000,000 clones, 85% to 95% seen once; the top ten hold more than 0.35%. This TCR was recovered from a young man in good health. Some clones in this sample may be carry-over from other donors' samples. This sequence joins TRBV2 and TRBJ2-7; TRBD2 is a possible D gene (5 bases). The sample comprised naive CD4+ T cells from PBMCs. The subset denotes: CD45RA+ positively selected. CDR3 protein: CASREDSIYEQYF. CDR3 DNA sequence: TGTGCCAGCAGGGAGGACTCGATCTACGAGCAGTACTTC.